The next 6 T cell receptor beta chains were all read from a single sample in a study of PD-L1 blockade in urothelial cancer. Noted time point: peripheral blood 6 weeks after treatment start. Clones were read by immunoSEQ multiplex PCR, and TCRdb kept only the in-frame ones, dropping some. The sample lists about 43,000 clones; 80% to 90% were seen once. Sequencing used PBMCs, obtained around atezolizumab (anti-PD-L1) treatment. All receptors derive from a man aged 55 to 70 with urothelial cancer.

The chain combines TRBV28 with TRBJ1-2, with a tentative D call TRBD1 (5 bases). CDR1 is MDHEN, CDR2 SYDVKM, per germline. The CDR3 has 13 amino acids. The ends were cut back, 3 bases at V and 3 bases at J, with 8 bases in the middle. CDR3 loop: CASSLGRDYGYTF. CDR3 in DNA: TGTGCCAGCAGTTTGGGCAGGGACTATGGCTACACCTTC.

This clone was observed a handful of times. J is TRBJ2-1 and V is TRBV19, with 11 bases matching TRBD2. This CDR3 spans 16 amino acids. The V segment lost 4 bases and the J segment 9 bases; nucleotides outside the gene matches: 11. In germline, CDR1 is LNHDA, CDR2 SQIVND (reference sequence). The CDR3 here is CASSSGGLAGGLEQFF. The DNA for the CDR3 is TGTGCCAGTAGTAGCGGGGGGCTAGCGGGGGGTCTTGAGCAGTTCTTC. Filled out from reference TRBV19 and TRBJ2-1, the complete variable domain reads DGGITQSPKYLFRKEGQNVTLSCEQNLNHDAMYWYRQDPGQGLRLIYYSQIVNDFQKGDIAEGYSVSREKKESFPLTVTSAQKNPTAFYLCASSSGGLAGGLEQFFGPGTRLTVL.

This clone was counted between two and nine times. J is TRBJ1-2 and V is TRBV2; D may be TRBD1 (5 bases). The length of the CDR3 is 19 residues. In germline, CDR1 is SNHLY, CDR2 FYNNEI. V lost 2 bases, J lost 3 bases, and 25 bases lay in between. As DNA, the CDR3 is TGTGCCAGCAGTGAATCTGGTACCTCCCAGGGCGGTTTCCACTATGGCTACACCTTC. Translating gives CASSESGTSQGGFHYGYTF.

The rearrangement uses TRBV4-2 and TRBJ1-3; 7 nucleotides line up with TRBD1. In germline, CDR1 is LGHNA, CDR2 YNFKEQ. CDR3 length equals 15 residues. The V gene end was trimmed by 0 bases and the J gene end by 7 bases; junction bases not matched to a gene: 6. For the CDR3, the DNA is TGTGCCAGCAGCCAAGAGGGCAGGGGGACGAACACCATATATTTT. This gives the protein CASSQEGRGTNTIYF.

V is TRBV11-2 and J is TRBJ2-7; D is unresolved. Germline lookup yields CDR1 SGHAT and CDR2 FQNNGV. This CDR3 contains 13 residues. V lost 4 bases and J lost 7, with 14 bases in between. Here the CDR3 DNA reads TGTGCCAGCAGCTCCGCGCCTTCGATTGAGCAGTACTTC. Residues: CASSSAPSIEQYF.

The rearrangement joins TRBV28 to TRBJ1-4; 9 nucleotides match TRBD1. V shed 7 bases, J shed 8 bases, and the junction held 20 bases outside the gene matches. Germline V gene sequence: CDR1 MDHEN, CDR2 SYDVKM. CDR3 length: 18 amino acids. CDR3 in amino acids: CASNFPSGTGTSSEKLFF. The CDR3 DNA reads as TGTGCCAGCAACTTCCCCTCCGGGACAGGGACGAGTTCCGAAAAACTGTTTTTT.